The rows below give T cell receptor beta chains drawn from one sample of a study of blood T cell repertoires in COVID-19. The data were produced by immunoSEQ multiplex PCR, yet TCRdb's version contains in-frame clones alone and is incomplete. The sample carries around 70,000 clones, roughly 90% recorded once. Sequencing input: peripheral blood. The receptors stem from a man between 60 and 75 years old with acute or convalescent COVID-19. CDR3s include the opening cysteine and the closing phenylalanine or tryptophan. The order of the fields is V gene, J gene, CDR3 protein.

>TRBV9|TRBJ2-5
CASSVGLQREGGETQYF
>TRBV4-1|TRBJ1-3
CASSQTNSGNTIYF
>TRBV5-1|TRBJ1-2
CASGSGTGELYTF
>TRBV5-1|TRBJ1-5
CASSYGGQANQPQHF
>TRBV9|TRBJ2-3
CASSPGGADTQYF
>TRBV5-1|TRBJ1-1
CASSPDPGGAFF
>TRBV11-2|TRBJ2-7
CASSLDLGGTSYF
>TRBV3-1/TRBV3-2|TRBJ1-5
CASSQTASNQPQHF
>TRBV10-3|TRBJ1-1
CAIKEEFNTEAFF
>TRBV5-1|TRBJ2-1
CASSELDREFF
>TRBV7-3|TRBJ2-3
CASSSSGGPTDTQYF
>TRBV5-1|TRBJ1-1
CASSRDRPGTEAFF
>TRBV5-5|TRBJ2-1
CASSLAMDSYNEQFF
>TRBV15|TRBJ1-4
CATSRAELFF
>TRBV5-4|TRBJ2-1
CASSKGLASYNEQFF
>TRBV7-2|TRBJ2-7
CASTKSANSYEQYF
>TRBV19|TRBJ2-6
CASSISRFSGANVLTF
>TRBV19|TRBJ2-5
CASSGGGETQYF
>TRBV6-5|TRBJ2-3
CASSYERGAQGDTQYF
>TRBV5-1|TRBJ2-1
CASSYSNNEQFF
>TRBV5-6|TRBJ2-7
CASSLKRAYEQYF
>TRBV4-1|TRBJ2-3
CASSDPGQHTDTQYF
>TRBV30|TRBJ2-7
CAWSLGRGGGEQYF
>TRBV6-5|TRBJ1-2
CASAPDGQLNYGYTF
>TRBV7-9|TRBJ2-5
CASSGRTGPQETQYF
>TRBV7-3|TRBJ2-7
CASSLSNRDRVCEQYF
>TRBV19|TRBJ1-5
CASSTGRTGDFYSNQPQHF
>TRBV18|TRBJ1-2
CASSPRGPYGYTF
>TRBV6-1|TRBJ2-3
CASSAWRQGVVGRRDTQYF
>TRBV5-1|TRBJ2-1
CASSLQTSGSNNEQFF
>TRBV3-1/TRBV3-2|TRBJ2-3
CASRQLAGVSSTDTQYF
>TRBV5-1|TRBJ1-3
CASSFNGQISGNTIYF
>TRBV5-6|TRBJ1-1
CASTEQGYSVSEAFF
>TRBV11-2|TRBJ1-2
CASSSPLDRDGGYGYTF
>TRBV7-2|TRBJ1-1
CASRGRGGWNTEAFF
>TRBV6-6|TRBJ2-7
CASSYGGPEQYF
>TRBV4-2|TRBJ2-2
CASSPGTSLTGELFF
>TRBV28|TRBJ2-7
CASTTGTGAGEQYF
>TRBV6-5|TRBJ2-2
CASRRDRANTGELFF
>TRBV6-6|TRBJ1-6
CATSNTGDNSPLHF
>TRBV5-1|TRBJ2-5
CASSADRGRVETQYF
>TRBV11-2|TRBJ2-3
CASSRDNTDTQYF
>TRBV19|TRBJ1-1
CASSSPGTGDTEAFF
>TRBV5-1|TRBJ2-7
CASSEGLVSDSYEQYF